The entry that follows covers one TCR beta chain sequence. Method: immunoSEQ multiplex PCR; TCRdb's copy keeps in-frame clones and lacks some. The sample has some 2,100,000 clones; 90% to 97% are singletons. The sample comes from a study of shared clonotypes between healthy human individuals. This CDR3 contains 15 residues. V was clipped by 7 bases and J by 0 bases, with 14 bases between them. Germline values: CDR1 SGHDT, CDR2 YYEEEE. The material sequenced was naive CD4+ T cells sorted from blood. Subset given: CD45RA+ positively selected. V usage is TRBV5-6 and J usage is TRBJ2-4; no reliable D call. The sequence was collected from a man aged 18 to 29 in good health. This CDR3 reads CASQLSAIAKNIQYF. The CDR3 DNA reads TGTGCCAGCCAGCTGTCAGCAATAGCCAAAAACATTCAGTACTTC.